This T cell receptor (beta chain) was captured by sequencing in a study of regulatory T cells in long-lasting Graves disease. Study summary: The criterion for persistent Graves' disease was over 5 years of antithyroid drugs with positive TSH receptor antibodies. Study observations and caveats: Persistent disease favored TRBV28, TRBJ1-2 and TRBJ2-5. Patients whose Graves' disease persisted exhibited lower TCR diversity than those newly diagnosed.

This CDR3 has 13 amino acids. The germline CDR1 and CDR2 sequences are WSHSY and SAAADI. The V gene lost 6 bases and the J gene lost 1 base, with 6 bases spanning the gap. Combining iRepertoire HTBI primers with Arm-PCR of CDR3 regions, the authors built TCR beta libraries. TCRdb reanalysed the multiplex PCR reads using MiXCR and keeps one entry per CDR3 protein. The sample lists around 340,000 distinct CDR3 sequences; around 20% were seen once. As regards this clonotype: Antigen: not known.

Time point of the sample: persistent/refractory GD, antithyroid drugs over 5 years with positive TRAb. The TCR library was prepared using RNA isolated from PBMCs. Enrollment of patients was through an endocrinology department in Xi'an, China. The clonotype originates from a female donor with Graves disease. Sequencing used peripheral blood mononuclear cells (PBMCs), obtained when the disease was refractory, from a patient treated with antithyroid drugs. The chain carries TRBV10-2 and TRBJ2-2; D uncertain. CDR3 coding DNA: TGCGCCAGCAGGACCTTGAACACCGGGGAGCTGTTTTTT. Translating gives CASRTLNTGELFF.